A selection of T cell receptor beta chains follows, all from one sample in a study of blood T cell repertoires in COVID-19. Assay used: immunoSEQ multiplex PCR; TCRdb lists only in-frame clones, some missing. The sample holds under 300,000 clones; roughly 89% are singletons and the top ten take about 1.6%. Sequencing was carried out using peripheral blood. Source of these receptors: a woman aged 40 to 55 who had recovered from COVID-19. CDR3s leave out the opening cysteine and the closing phenylalanine or tryptophan.

j_call: TRBJ1-5
cdr3_length: 12
v_call: TRBV3-1/TRBV3-2
cdr3_aa: ASSQGESNQPQH

j_call: TRBJ1-6
cdr3_length: 13
v_call: TRBV3-1/TRBV3-2
cdr3_aa: ASSQAGTGDSPLH

j_call: TRBJ2-1
cdr3_length: 14
v_call: TRBV24-1
cdr3_aa: ATSGTWTGETNEQF

j_call: TRBJ1-6
cdr3_length: 13
v_call: TRBV6-5
cdr3_aa: ASSYGQGYNSPLH

j_call: TRBJ2-2
cdr3_length: 16
v_call: TRBV19
cdr3_aa: ASSILGTSFGNTGELF

j_call: TRBJ2-6
cdr3_length: 14
v_call: TRBV10-1
cdr3_aa: ASSSALQAGANVLT

j_call: TRBJ2-5
cdr3_length: 14
v_call: TRBV7-2
cdr3_aa: ASSSPGLAGQETQY

j_call: TRBJ2-1
cdr3_length: 10
v_call: TRBV2
cdr3_aa: ASKERGNEQF

j_call: TRBJ2-3
cdr3_length: 13
v_call: TRBV5-6
cdr3_aa: ASSSGQGATDTQY

j_call: TRBJ1-6
cdr3_length: 12
v_call: TRBV5-1
cdr3_aa: ASRPGGDQSPLH

j_call: TRBJ2-3
cdr3_length: 14
v_call: TRBV5-4
cdr3_aa: ASSSRTGRGADTQY

j_call: TRBJ1-6
cdr3_length: 13
v_call: TRBV27
cdr3_aa: ASGRTVLYNSPLH

j_call: TRBJ1-2
cdr3_length: 11
v_call: TRBV7-3
cdr3_aa: ASSPARLYGYT

j_call: TRBJ2-5
cdr3_length: 13
v_call: TRBV4-2
cdr3_aa: ASSPWTGGQETQY

j_call: TRBJ2-1
cdr3_length: 14
v_call: TRBV14
cdr3_aa: ASSPGQGALPNEQF

j_call: TRBJ1-3
cdr3_length: 14
v_call: TRBV4-2
cdr3_aa: ASSQAKGAGGNTIY

j_call: TRBJ2-2
cdr3_length: 14
v_call: TRBV7-6
cdr3_aa: ASSLVRQGNTGELF

j_call: TRBJ1-1
cdr3_length: 13
v_call: TRBV5-4
cdr3_aa: ASSARDRGRTEAF

j_call: TRBJ1-5
cdr3_length: 15
v_call: TRBV28
cdr3_aa: ASSSGQGARINQPQH

j_call: TRBJ2-3
cdr3_length: 13
v_call: TRBV7-9
cdr3_aa: ASSPVGGPTDTQY

j_call: TRBJ1-2
cdr3_length: 14
v_call: TRBV3-1/TRBV3-2
cdr3_aa: ASSHNFWDSGYGYT

j_call: TRBJ2-3
cdr3_length: 16
v_call: TRBV28
cdr3_aa: ASSTKMPTGSSTDTQY

j_call: TRBJ2-7
cdr3_length: 11
v_call: TRBV12-3/TRBV12-4
cdr3_aa: ASSFQVTYEQY

j_call: TRBJ2-7
cdr3_length: 12
v_call: TRBV3-1/TRBV3-2
cdr3_aa: ASSQRQGRGEQY

j_call: TRBJ1-1
cdr3_length: 14
v_call: TRBV7-3
cdr3_aa: ASSLSTAVEDTEAF

j_call: TRBJ1-1
cdr3_length: 10
v_call: TRBV10-3
cdr3_aa: AISEGQNEAF

j_call: TRBJ1-4
cdr3_length: 14
v_call: TRBV15
cdr3_aa: ATSRDRALSNEKLF

j_call: TRBJ2-1
cdr3_length: 14
v_call: TRBV18
cdr3_aa: ASSPPLAGGLGEQF

j_call: TRBJ2-7
cdr3_length: 12
v_call: TRBV18
cdr3_aa: ASSPATGSYEQY

j_call: TRBJ2-7
cdr3_length: 13
v_call: TRBV6-5
cdr3_aa: ASFGRDRGPYEQY

j_call: TRBJ2-1
cdr3_length: 12
v_call: TRBV7-9
cdr3_aa: ASSSRQGLGEQF